The 31 T cell receptor beta chains listed next were all sequenced from one sample in a study of siplizumab effects on memory and regulatory T cells. Libraries were prepared by immunoSEQ multiplex PCR; TCRdb keeps only in-frame clonotypes and omits some of them. The sample shows tens of thousands of clones, around three quarters of them seen only once. Sequences were obtained from memory CD4+ T cells sorted from blood. These receptors all come from a human donor in good health.

CDR3 in DNA: TGTGCCAGCAGTTACGCAGGACAGGGGAAAAATGGCTACACCTTC. It encodes CASSYAGQGKNGYTF. The rearrangement joins TRBV6-5 to TRBJ1-2, with 9 bases that match TRBD1. CDR3 size: 15 residues. The germline CDR1 and CDR2 sequences are MNHEY and SVGAGI. The ends lost 2 bases at V and 6 bases at J; junction bases unmatched: 7.

This clone has only a few counts. The genes are TRBV29-1 and TRBJ1-1; possible D gene TRBD1, 6 bases. The CDR3 runs 14 residues. Germline V gives CDR1 SQVTM, CDR2 ANQGSEA. The ends were cut back, 7 bases at V and 3 bases at J, with 18 bases in the middle. CDR3: CSARGGGGHTEAFF. In DNA form, the CDR3 reads TGCAGCGCCCGAGGAGGGGGAGGGCACACTGAAGCTTTCTTT.

The rearrangement joins TRBV7-2 to TRBJ2-7; D is possibly TRBD2 (5 bases). Trimming removed 5 bases from V and 2 bases from J, with 13 bases in between. Germline V gene sequence: CDR1 SGHTA, CDR2 FQGNSA. This CDR3 spans 14 amino acids. This CDR3 reads CASSTQSGPYEQYF. Here the CDR3 DNA reads TGTGCCAGCAGCACTCAGAGCGGCCCCTACGAGCAGTACTTC.

The V gene is TRBV11-3, the J gene TRBJ2-1, with a weak D call TRBD2 (5 bases). The germline V gene has CDR1 SGHNT and CDR2 YENEEA. This CDR3 comprises 12 residues. Trimming shortened V by 3 bases and J by 9 bases, and 9 bases separated the two germline ends. In DNA, the CDR3 is TGTGCCAGCAGCTTTACTAGGAGTGAGCAGTTCTTC. This encodes CASSFTRSEQFF.

This clone was counted only a few times. The V call is TRBV6-5, the J call TRBJ1-2; tentatively, D is TRBD1 (6 bases). Germline V CDR1 and CDR2: MNHEY, SVGAGI. V lost 0 bases, J lost 4 bases, and 9 bases lay in between. The CDR3 contains 14 residues. In DNA, the CDR3 is TGTGCCAGCAGTTACTCCGCAGGGGTCTATGGCTACACCTTC. Translating it yields CASSYSAGVYGYTF.

This chain connects TRBV7-2 to TRBJ1-1; D gene uncertain. Germline V gene data show CDR1 as SGHTA and CDR2 as FQGNSA. V was shortened by 5 bases and J by 2 bases, with 9 bases between the two germline ends. The CDR3 spans 13 residues. As DNA, the CDR3 is TGTGCCAGCAGCCGGAATTCAAACACTGAAGCTTTCTTT. It is translated as CASSRNSNTEAFF.

The V and J genes are TRBV28 and TRBJ2-1; D remains unclear. The V gene lost 7 bases and the J gene lost 5 bases, with 6 bases spanning the gap. The V gene's germline CDR1 is MDHEN and CDR2 SYDVKM. The length of the CDR3 is 11 residues. The CDR3 nucleotides are TGTGCCAGCATGGGGAACAATGAGCAGTTCTTC. Protein product: CASMGNNEQFF.

The V gene is TRBV5-4, the J gene TRBJ1-3, with D possibly being TRBD1 (5 bases). The germline CDR1 and CDR2 sequences are SGHNT and YYREEE (reference sequence). This CDR3 is 14 amino acids long. Trimming took 0 bases from V and 2 from J, leaving 6 bases between them. As DNA, the CDR3 is TGTGCCAGCAGCTTGGGACAGACTGGAAACACCATATATTTT. Its protein product is CASSLGQTGNTIYF.

This sequence joins TRBV6-1 and TRBJ1-3; perhaps TRBD1 as D (6 bases). V was pared by 1 base and J by 11 bases, with 9 bases between. Per the germline V gene, CDR1 is MNHNS and CDR2 is SASEGT. CDR3 size: 12 residues. In DNA form, the CDR3 reads TGTGCCAGCAGTGAAGAGGGGGTAGCCATATATTTT. This codes for CASSEEGVAIYF.

Details on this clone: The same CDR3 arises from other DNA sequences in this sample as well. The V gene is TRBV30, the J gene TRBJ2-5; D is ambiguous. V lost 4 bases to trimming and J lost 2 bases, with 8 bases between them. The CDR3 spans 12 residues. Germline-derived CDR1 and CDR2 are GTSNPN and SVGIG (reference sequence). CDR3 sequence (DNA): TGTGCCTGGATACGTGGGCAAGAGACCCAGTACTTC. It translates to CAWIRGQETQYF.

The chain links TRBV7-2 to TRBJ1-2; D is uncertain. Trimming cost V 5 bases and J 8 bases, with 15 bases left between them. The CDR3 has 13 amino acids. Germline CDR1 reads SGHTA; CDR2 reads FQGNSA. The CDR3 reads CASSPSGTRGYTF. CDR3 sequence (DNA): TGTGCCAGCAGCCCCTCGGGAACAAGGGGCTACACCTTC.

A note on this clone: In the same sample, other DNA sequences code for this CDR3. The chain uses TRBV5-4 and TRBJ2-1, with 9 bases fitting TRBD2. There are 15 residues in the CDR3. The trim removed 0 bases at V and 5 bases at J, leaving 3 bases unmatched. Germline CDR1 and CDR2: SGHNT and YYREEE (reference sequence). The CDR3 spells CASSLVLAGNNEQFF. DNA of the CDR3: TGTGCCAGCAGCTTGGTTCTAGCGGGGAACAATGAGCAGTTCTTC.

The chain couples TRBV29-1 to TRBJ2-1; D gene uncertain. The CDR3 sequence is 12 residues long. CDR1 and CDR2 (germline): SQVTM, ANQGSEA. V gave up 1 base and J gave up 12 bases, with 13 bases separating them. The CDR3 is CSVEVSGVRQFF. The CDR3 DNA reads as TGCAGCGTTGAAGTCTCTGGGGTCCGGCAGTTCTTC.

The gene calls are TRBV12-5 and TRBJ2-3; 7 nucleotides match TRBD2. This CDR3 comprises 17 residues. After removal of 2 bases from V and 6 bases from J, the junction contained 14 bases not matched to a gene. Germline CDR1 is LGHNT and CDR2 is FRNRAP. The CDR3 sequence: CASGLSPYRDYYDTQYF. CDR3 DNA sequence: TGTGCTAGTGGTTTGTCGCCCTACCGGGACTATTACGATACGCAGTATTTT.

CDR3 sequence: CASSEVQGRAGELFF. CDR3 in DNA: TGTGCCAGCAGTGAAGTCCAGGGAAGGGCCGGGGAGCTGTTTTTT. The chain recombines TRBV6-1 with TRBJ2-2; TRBD1 might be the D (5 bases). CDR1 MNHNS and CDR2 SASEGT come from the germline V gene. The V and J ends lost 1 base and 6 bases respectively, with 12 bases between them. The CDR3 is made up of 15 amino acids.

This chain uses TRBV6-6 with TRBJ1-2, with D unclear. Trimming left V 7 bases short and J 8 bases short, with 11 bases between. The CDR3 is 11 amino acids. CDR1 and CDR2 from the germline V gene are MNHNY and SVGAGI (reference sequence). CDR3 region: CASNEGRGYTF. CDR3 sequence (DNA): TGTGCCAGCAATGAGGGCAGAGGCTACACCTTC.

The rearrangement joins TRBV30 to TRBJ1-1; TRBD1 matches 8 bases. This CDR3 has 13 residues. Germline-derived CDR1 and CDR2 are GTSNPN and SVGIG (reference sequence). After removal of 3 bases from V and 4 bases from J, the junction contained 4 bases not matched to a gene. This CDR3 is CAWSATGGTEAFF. CDR3 in DNA: TGTGCCTGGAGCGCTACAGGGGGCACTGAAGCTTTCTTT.

V is TRBV7-2 and J is TRBJ2-2; no definite D call. The CDR3 runs 12 residues. V lost 3 bases to trimming and J lost 7 bases, with 6 bases between them. The germline gives CDR1 SGHTA, CDR2 FQGNSA. DNA for the CDR3: TGTGCCAGCAGCTTCTACGGCGGGGAGCTGTTTTTT. The encoded protein is CASSFYGGELFF.

This sequence joins TRBV7-8 and TRBJ1-1; 7 bases are shared with TRBD1. CDR3 length: 12 amino acids. Germline V gene data show CDR1 as SGHVS and CDR2 as FQNEAQ. The ends lost 1 base at V and 10 bases at J; junction bases unmatched: 3. This CDR3 is CASSLDRGSAFF. In DNA form, the CDR3 reads TGTGCCAGCAGCTTAGACAGGGGCTCAGCTTTCTTT.

The chain joins TRBV28 to TRBJ1-4; unclear D gene. V was cut by 3 bases and J by 8 bases, with 10 bases left in between. CDR1 is MDHEN, CDR2 SYDVKM, per germline. This CDR3 spans 13 amino acids. The CDR3 region is CASSFVGIEKLFF. DNA for the CDR3: TGTGCCAGCAGTTTTGTAGGGATAGAAAAACTGTTTTTT.

This sequence joins TRBV7-9 and TRBJ1-1; tentatively, D is TRBD1 (5 bases). This CDR3 is built from 16 residues. Germline lookup yields CDR1 SEHNR and CDR2 FQNEAQ (reference sequence). The germline V and J ends were trimmed by 2 bases and 1 base, with 14 bases remaining between them. CDR3 sequence: CASSLRSGRANTEAFF. The CDR3 DNA follows: TGTGCCAGCAGCTTAAGGTCGGGCAGGGCGAACACTGAAGCTTTCTTT.

The rearrangement links TRBV11-2 to TRBJ1-4, with D perhaps matching TRBD1 (5 bases). With 5 bases removed from V and 7 bases from J, the gap between germline ends came to 17 bases. CDR1 is SGHAT, CDR2 FQNNGV, per germline. The CDR3 runs to 15 residues. The CDR3 DNA reads as TGTGCCAGCAGCCCACCAGACGGGACCGGTGAAAAACTGTTTTTT. Protein sequence: CASSPPDGTGEKLFF.

V gene TRBV21-1 combines with J gene TRBJ1-2; the DNA was not used to check the table's D call, TRBD1. TRBV21-1 is labeled a pseudogene. The CDR3 consists of 13 residues. The CDR3 DNA reads as TGTGCCAGCCATAGGGGTGGGTCAAAAGGCTACACCTTC. This sequence encodes CASHRGGSKGYTF.

The J gene is TRBJ1-1, the V gene TRBV29-1; tentative D call: TRBD1 (6 bases). The CDR3 totals 12 residues. V was shortened by 4 bases and J by 1 base, with 7 bases between the two germline ends. The germline V gene has CDR1 SQVTM and CDR2 ANQGSEA. The CDR3 spells CSVGGQNTEAFF. The CDR3 DNA is TGCAGCGTTGGGGGACAGAACACTGAAGCTTTCTTT. Combining the CDR3 with reference TRBV29-1 and TRBJ1-1 gives the whole variable domain SAVISQKPSRDICQRGTSLTIQCQVDSQVTMMFWYRQQPGQSLTLIATANQGSEATYESGFVIDKFPISRPNLTFSTLTVSNMSPEDSSIYLCSVGGQNTEAFFGQGTRLTVV.

The chain combines TRBV4-1 with TRBJ2-5, with 8 bases lining up with TRBD1. The junction had 13 bases not matched to a gene; V was cut back by 6 bases and J by 4 bases. This CDR3 region has 16 residues. Germline CDR1 MGHRA, CDR2 YSYEKL. For the CDR3, the DNA is TGCGCCAGCAGACTGGGACGGGACAGGCTAAGAGAGACCCAGTACTTC. As protein: CASRLGRDRLRETQYF.

This chain links TRBV15 with TRBJ1-4; perhaps TRBD1 as D (6 bases). The V gene lost 7 bases and the J gene lost 0 bases, with 18 bases spanning the gap. This CDR3 contains 17 residues. From germline, CDR1 is LNHNV and CDR2 YYDKDF (reference sequence). The CDR3 protein is CATKQGKIKTTNEKLFF. The CDR3 bases are TGTGCCACCAAACAGGGAAAAATTAAGACAACTAATGAAAAACTGTTTTTT.

The chain recombines TRBV25-1 with TRBJ2-5; D gene ambiguous. Trimming took 6 bases from V and 5 from J, leaving 7 bases between them. This CDR3 is built from 11 residues. Germline loops: CDR1 MGHDK, CDR2 SYGVNS. DNA of the CDR3: TGTGCCAGCAGATTTGGGGAGACCCAGTACTTC. Protein sequence: CASRFGETQYF.

This chain uses TRBV6-1 with TRBJ1-2, with TRBD1 as a possible D gene (5 bases). This CDR3 is 12 amino acids long. The germline V gene has CDR1 MNHNS and CDR2 SASEGT. Trimming removed 4 bases at V and 8 bases at J, with 11 bases between. The CDR3 reads CASSVSGGGYTF. CDR3 bases: TGTGCCAGCAGTGTGTCCGGGGGAGGCTACACCTTC.

This chain connects TRBV23-1 to TRBJ2-2, with D maybe TRBD1 (6 bases). TRBV23-1 is marked as an open reading frame, function uncertain. The CDR3 has 19 amino acids. Trimming removed 3 bases at V and 6 bases at J, with 26 bases between. In nucleotides, the CDR3 is TGCGCCAGCAGTCACTATCTCAGGAAATCTACAGGGTCTGCCGGGGAGCTGTTTTTT. This codes for CASSHYLRKSTGSAGELFF.

Of note for this clone: One end of the junction does not line up with germline, which may come from a read error. The CDR3 region is CASNIAGGSMNTEAFF. The CDR3 bases are TGTGCCAGTAATATAGCCGGAGGGTCCATGAACACTGAAGCTTTCTTT. V usage is TRBV19 and J usage is TRBJ1-1; D remains unclear. Per germline, CDR1 LNHDA and CDR2 SQIVND (reference sequence). The CDR3 contains 16 residues.

This chain connects TRBV7-6 to TRBJ1-6; no reliable D call. The CDR3 sequence is 16 residues long. V lost 6 bases, J lost 7 bases, and 19 bases lay in between. In germline, CDR1 is SGHVS, CDR2 FNYEAQ. CDR3 nucleotides: TGTGCCAGCAGTCCCTGGAATGGGCAAGGGAATTCACCCCTCCACTTT. Its protein product is CASSPWNGQGNSPLHF.